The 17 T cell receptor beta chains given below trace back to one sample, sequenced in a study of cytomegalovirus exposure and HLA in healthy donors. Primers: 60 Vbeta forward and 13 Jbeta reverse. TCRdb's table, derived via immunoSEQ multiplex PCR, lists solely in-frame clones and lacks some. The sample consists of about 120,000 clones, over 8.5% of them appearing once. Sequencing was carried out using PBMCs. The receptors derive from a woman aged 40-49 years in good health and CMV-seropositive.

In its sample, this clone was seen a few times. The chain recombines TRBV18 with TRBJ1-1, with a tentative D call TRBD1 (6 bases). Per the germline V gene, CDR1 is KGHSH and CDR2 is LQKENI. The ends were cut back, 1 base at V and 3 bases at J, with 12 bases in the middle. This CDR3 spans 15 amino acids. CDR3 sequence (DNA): TGTGCCAGCTCACCACGATACAGGGTCGACACTGAAGCTTTCTTT. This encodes CASSPRYRVDTEAFF.

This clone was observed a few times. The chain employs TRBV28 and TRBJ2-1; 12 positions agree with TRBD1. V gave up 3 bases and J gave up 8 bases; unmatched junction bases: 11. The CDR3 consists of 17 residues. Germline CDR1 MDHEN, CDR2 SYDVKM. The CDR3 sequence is CASSFRRGDRGQHEQFF. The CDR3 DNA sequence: TGTGCCAGCAGTTTCCGTCGGGGGGACAGGGGGCAACATGAGCAGTTCTTC.

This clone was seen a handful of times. CDR3 residues: CAISPGHKNEKLFF. For the CDR3, the DNA is TGTGCCATCAGTCCGGGACACAAGAATGAAAAACTGTTTTTT. The V and J genes are TRBV10-3 and TRBJ1-4; maybe TRBD1 (6 bases). This CDR3 spans 14 amino acids. Germline values: CDR1 ENHRY, CDR2 SYGVKD. V lost 5 bases and J lost 5, with 12 bases in between.

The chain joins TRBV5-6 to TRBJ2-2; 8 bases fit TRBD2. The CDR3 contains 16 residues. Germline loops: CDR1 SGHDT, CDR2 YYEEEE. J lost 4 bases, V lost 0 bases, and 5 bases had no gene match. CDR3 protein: CASSLDRGGGTGELFF. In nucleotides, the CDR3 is TGTGCCAGCAGCTTGGATCGGGGGGGCGGCACCGGGGAGCTGTTTTTT.

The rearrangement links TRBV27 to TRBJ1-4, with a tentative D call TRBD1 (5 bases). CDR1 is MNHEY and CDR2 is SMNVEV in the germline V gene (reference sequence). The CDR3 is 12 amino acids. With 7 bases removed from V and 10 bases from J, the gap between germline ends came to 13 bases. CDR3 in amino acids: CASNTRRGKLFF. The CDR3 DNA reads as TGTGCCAGCAATACAAGGAGGGGAAAACTGTTTTTT. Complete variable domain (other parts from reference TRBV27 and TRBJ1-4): EAQVTQNPRYLITVTGKKLTVTCSQNMNHEYMSWYRQDPGLGLRQIYYSMNVEVTDKGDVPEGYKVSRKEKRNFPLILESPSPNQTSLYFCASNTRRGKLFFGSGTQLSVL.

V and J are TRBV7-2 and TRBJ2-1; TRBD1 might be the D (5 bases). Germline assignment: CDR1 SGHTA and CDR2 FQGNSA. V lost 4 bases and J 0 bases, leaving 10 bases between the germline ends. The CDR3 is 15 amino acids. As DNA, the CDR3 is TGTGCCAGCAGCTCCAGACAGAGCTCCTACAATGAGCAGTTCTTC. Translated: CASSSRQSSYNEQFF.

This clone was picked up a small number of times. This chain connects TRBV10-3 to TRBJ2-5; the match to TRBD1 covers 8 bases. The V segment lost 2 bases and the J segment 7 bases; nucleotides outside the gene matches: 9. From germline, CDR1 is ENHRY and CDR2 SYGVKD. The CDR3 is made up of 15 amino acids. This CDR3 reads CAISEPTGALGTQYF. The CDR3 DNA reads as TGTGCCATCAGTGAGCCGACAGGGGCCTTGGGGACCCAGTACTTC.

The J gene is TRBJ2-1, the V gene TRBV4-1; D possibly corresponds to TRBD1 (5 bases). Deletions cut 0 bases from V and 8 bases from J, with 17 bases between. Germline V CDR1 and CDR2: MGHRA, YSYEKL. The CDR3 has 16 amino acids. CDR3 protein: CASSQDQGPIRYEQFF. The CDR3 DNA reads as TGCGCCAGCAGCCAAGATCAGGGTCCAATAAGGTATGAGCAGTTCTTC.

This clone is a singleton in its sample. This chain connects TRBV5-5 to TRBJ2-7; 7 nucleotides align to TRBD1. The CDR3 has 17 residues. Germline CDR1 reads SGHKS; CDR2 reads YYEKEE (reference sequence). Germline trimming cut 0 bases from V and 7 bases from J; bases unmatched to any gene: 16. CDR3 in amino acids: CASSLVLGTDTFGEQYF. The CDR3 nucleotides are TGTGCCAGCAGCTTGGTATTAGGGACAGATACTTTTGGAGAGCAGTACTTC.

CDR3: CACKTHPGQGRNEQFF. The DNA for the CDR3 is TGTGCCTGTAAAACGCACCCGGGACAGGGTAGGAATGAGCAGTTCTTC. V is TRBV30 and J is TRBJ2-1; TRBD1 matches at 9 bases. The CDR3 is made up of 16 amino acids. J gave up 7 bases and V 6 bases, and 16 bases lay outside the gene matches. Germline CDR1 reads GTSNPN; CDR2 reads SVGIG (reference sequence). Full variable domain (rest looked up from reference TRBV30 and TRBJ2-1): SQTIHQWPATLVQPVGSPLSLECTVEGTSNPNLYWYRQAAGRGLQLLFYSVGIGQISSEVPQNLSASRPQDRQFILSSKKLLLSDSGFYLCACKTHPGQGRNEQFFGPGTRLTVL.

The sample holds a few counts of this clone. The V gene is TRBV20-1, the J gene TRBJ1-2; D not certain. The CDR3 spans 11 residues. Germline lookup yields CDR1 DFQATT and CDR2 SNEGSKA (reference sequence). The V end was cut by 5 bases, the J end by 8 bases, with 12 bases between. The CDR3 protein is CSAFHAGGYTF. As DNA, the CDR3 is TGCAGTGCTTTCCACGCAGGAGGCTACACCTTC.

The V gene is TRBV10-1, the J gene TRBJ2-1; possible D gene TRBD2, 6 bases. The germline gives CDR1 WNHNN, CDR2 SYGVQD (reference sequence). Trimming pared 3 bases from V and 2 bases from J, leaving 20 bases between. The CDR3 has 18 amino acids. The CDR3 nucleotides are TGCGCCAGCAGTGACGGCGGGACGAACCTTTCTCCCTACAATGAGCAGTTCTTC. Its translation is CASSDGGTNLSPYNEQFF.

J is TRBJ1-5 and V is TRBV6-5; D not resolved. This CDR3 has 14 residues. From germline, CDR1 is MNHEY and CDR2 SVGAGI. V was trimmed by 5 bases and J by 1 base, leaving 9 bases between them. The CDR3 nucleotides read TGTGCCAGCAGTAGCGGACGGAGCAATCAGCCCCAGCATTTT. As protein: CASSSGRSNQPQHF.

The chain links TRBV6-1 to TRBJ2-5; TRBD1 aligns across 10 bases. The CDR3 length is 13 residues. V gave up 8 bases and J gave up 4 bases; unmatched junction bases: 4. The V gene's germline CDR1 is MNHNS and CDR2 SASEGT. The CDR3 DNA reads TGTGCCAGCGGGGACAGGGGATCAGAGACCCAGTACTTC. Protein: CASGDRGSETQYF.

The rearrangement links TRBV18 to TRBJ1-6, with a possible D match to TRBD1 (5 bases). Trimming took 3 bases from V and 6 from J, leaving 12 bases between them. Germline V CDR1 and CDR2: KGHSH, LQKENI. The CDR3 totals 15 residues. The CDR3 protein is CASSPARQFNSPLHF. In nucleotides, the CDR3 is TGTGCCAGCTCACCTGCTCGACAGTTTAATTCACCCCTCCACTTT.

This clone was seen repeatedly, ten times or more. The CDR3 sequence is CASSPNRVLYGYTF. The CDR3 DNA follows: TGTGCCAGCAGCCCCAACAGGGTCCTATATGGCTACACCTTC. The chain carries TRBV6-5 and TRBJ1-2; D may be TRBD1 (6 bases). The germline CDR1 and CDR2 sequences are MNHEY and SVGAGI. Trimming pared 6 bases from V and 5 bases from J, leaving 16 bases between. The CDR3 is 14 amino acids.

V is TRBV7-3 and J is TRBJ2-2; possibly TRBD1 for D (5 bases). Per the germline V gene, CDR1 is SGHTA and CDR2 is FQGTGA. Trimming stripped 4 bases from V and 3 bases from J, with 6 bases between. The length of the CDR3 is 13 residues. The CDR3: CASSSQDTGELFF. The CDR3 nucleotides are TGTGCCAGCAGCTCACAGGACACCGGGGAGCTGTTTTTT.